This TCR beta chain comes out of a study of blood T cell repertoires in COVID-19. Study context: Acute and convalescent COVID-19 specimens originated in the United States, Italy and Spain.

The method was immunoSEQ multiplex PCR; TCRdb's version includes in-frame clones alone and lacks a portion of them. The sample includes more than 95,000 clones, roughly 80% of them seen just once. The CDR3 has 13 residues. With 2 bases removed from V and 1 base from J, the gap between germline ends came to 6 bases. Germline CDR1 SGHKS, CDR2 YYEKEE (reference sequence). This chain joins TRBV5-5 and TRBJ1-1; D is ambiguous. This clonotype was obtained from a woman aged 80 or older with active or convalescent COVID-19. Source material: peripheral blood. CDR3 in amino acids: CASSFMRNTEAFF. CDR3 nucleotide sequence: TGTGCCAGCAGCTTTATGAGGAACACTGAAGCTTTCTTT.